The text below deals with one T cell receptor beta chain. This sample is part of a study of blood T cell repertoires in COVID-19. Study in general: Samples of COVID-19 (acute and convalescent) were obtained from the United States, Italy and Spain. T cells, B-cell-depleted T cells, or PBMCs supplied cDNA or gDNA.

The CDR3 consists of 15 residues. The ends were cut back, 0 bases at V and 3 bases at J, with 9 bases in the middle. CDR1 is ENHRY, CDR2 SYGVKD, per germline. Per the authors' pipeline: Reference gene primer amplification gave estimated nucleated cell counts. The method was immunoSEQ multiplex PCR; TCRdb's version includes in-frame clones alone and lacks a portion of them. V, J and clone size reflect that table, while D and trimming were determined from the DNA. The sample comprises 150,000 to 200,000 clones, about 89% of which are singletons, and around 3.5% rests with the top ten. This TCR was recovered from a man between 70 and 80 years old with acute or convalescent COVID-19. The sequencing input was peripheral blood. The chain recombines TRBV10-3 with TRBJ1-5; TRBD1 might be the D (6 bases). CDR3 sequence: CAISESQGTNQPQHF. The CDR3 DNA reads TGTGCCATCAGTGAGTCGCAGGGGACCAATCAGCCCCAGCATTTT.